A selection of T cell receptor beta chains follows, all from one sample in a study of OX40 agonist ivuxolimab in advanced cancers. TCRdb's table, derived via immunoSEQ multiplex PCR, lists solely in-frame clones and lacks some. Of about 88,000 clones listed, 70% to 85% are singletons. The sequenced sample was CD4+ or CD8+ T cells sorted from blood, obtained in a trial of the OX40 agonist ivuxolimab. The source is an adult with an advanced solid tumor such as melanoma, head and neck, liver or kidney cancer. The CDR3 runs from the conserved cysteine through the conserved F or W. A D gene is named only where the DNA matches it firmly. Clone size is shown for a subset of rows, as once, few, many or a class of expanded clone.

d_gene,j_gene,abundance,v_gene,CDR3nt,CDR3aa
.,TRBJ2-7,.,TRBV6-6,TGTGCCAGCAGTTACTCCCCATTCAGGAGCTCCTACGAGCAGTACTTC,CASSYSPFRSSYEQYF
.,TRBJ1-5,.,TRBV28,TGTGCCAGCAGTTTCTTAGCAGGGATGGGCAATCAGCCCCAGCATTTT,CASSFLAGMGNQPQHF
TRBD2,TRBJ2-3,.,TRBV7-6,TGTGCCAGCAGCTTAGCCCCTAGCGGAGATACGCAGTATTTT,CASSLAPSGDTQYF
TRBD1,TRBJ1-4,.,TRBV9,TGTGCCAGCAGCGCAAGCCCCGGGACAGGGGATGAAAAACTGTTTTTT,CASSASPGTGDEKLFF
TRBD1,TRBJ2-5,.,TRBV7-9,TGTGCCAGCAGCTTAGCATGGGGGACAGGGGGACGGGAGACCCAGTACTTC,CASSLAWGTGGRETQYF
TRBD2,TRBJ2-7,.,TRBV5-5,TGTGCCAGCAGCAGGTCTTTTATCGGATCGGGAGGCGAGCAGTACTTC,CASSRSFIGSGGEQYF
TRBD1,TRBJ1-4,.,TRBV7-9,TGTGCCAGCAGCTATTGGACAGGGTTGGGGGAAAAACTGTTTTTT,CASSYWTGLGEKLFF
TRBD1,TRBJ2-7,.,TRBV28,TGTGCCAGCAGCGGACACAGGGGGCCGGCGTACGAGCAGTACTTC,CASSGHRGPAYEQYF
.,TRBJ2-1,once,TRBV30,TGTGCCTGGAGAAGATTAACTACCCCGTTCTTC,CAWRRLTTPFF
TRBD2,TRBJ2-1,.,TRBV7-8,TGTGCCAGCAGCTTAGGGGGGAGGGCCGGGGAGCAGTTCTTC,CASSLGGRAGEQFF
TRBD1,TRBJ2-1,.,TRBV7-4,TGTGCCAGCAGCCTAAGGACAGGGTTGGTTGAGCAGTTCTTC,CASSLRTGLVEQFF
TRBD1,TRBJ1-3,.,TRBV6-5,TGTGCCAGCAGTTATTGGGACAGGGGGCCTGGAAACACCATATATTTT,CASSYWDRGPGNTIYF
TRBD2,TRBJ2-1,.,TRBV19,TGTGCCAGTAGTCCAACGACTAGCGTCGTAGGTAAGGAGCAGTTCTTC,CASSPTTSVVGKEQFF
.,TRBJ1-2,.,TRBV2,TGTGCCAGCCCCGGCAGGCCTAACTATGGCTACACCTTC,CASPGRPNYGYTF
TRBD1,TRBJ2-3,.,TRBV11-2,TGTGCCAGCAGCTTAGGGACAGGGGTGGATACGCAGTATTTT,CASSLGTGVDTQYF
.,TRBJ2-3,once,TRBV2,TGTGCCAGCAGTCTTAGCCTGGGGGATACGCAGTATTTT,CASSLSLGDTQYF
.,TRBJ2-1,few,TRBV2,TGTGCCAGCAACCGGGACGTAGCCTACAATGAGCAGTTCTTC,CASNRDVAYNEQFF
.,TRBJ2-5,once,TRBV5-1,TGCGCCAGCAGCCTGGAACCTCAAGAGACCCAGTACTTC,CASSLEPQETQYF
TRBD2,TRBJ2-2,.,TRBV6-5,TGTGCCAGCCGTCGGTCGGGGGGAACCGGGGAGCTGTTTTTT,CASRRSGGTGELFF
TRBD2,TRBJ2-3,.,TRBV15,TGTGCCACCAGGGGGGACCCTAGCGGGAATCGGGATACGCAGTATTTT,CATRGDPSGNRDTQYF
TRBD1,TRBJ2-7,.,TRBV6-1,TGTGCCAGCAATGACAGGGCGTTCGCCTACGAGCAGTACTTC,CASNDRAFAYEQYF
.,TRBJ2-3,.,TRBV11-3,TGTGCCAGCAGCTTAGTATCAGATACGCAGTATTTT,CASSLVSDTQYF
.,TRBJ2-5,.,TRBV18,TGTGCCAGCTCACCCCGCGCCCGGTACCAAGAGACCCAGTACTTC,CASSPRARYQETQYF
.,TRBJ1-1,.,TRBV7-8,TGTGCCAGCAGCTTATACCGGATGCCCAAAACAAAGATGAGTGAAGCTTTCTTT,CASSLYRMPKTKMSEAFF
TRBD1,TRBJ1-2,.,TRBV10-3,TGTGCCATCAGTGATTTGGGACAGGGGAACTATGGCTACACCTTC,CAISDLGQGNYGYTF
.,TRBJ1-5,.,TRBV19,TGTGCCAGTAGTATTTTGGGGGGCGGGCAGCCCCAGCATTTT,CASSILGGGQPQHF
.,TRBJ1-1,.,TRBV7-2,TGTGCCAGCAGCTTAACAGTGAACACTGAAGCTTTCTTT,CASSLTVNTEAFF
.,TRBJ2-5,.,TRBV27,TGTGCCAGCAGTTTAGGAGACAGGCTGGAGACCCAGTACTTC,CASSLGDRLETQYF
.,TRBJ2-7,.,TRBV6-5,TGTGCCAGCAGTAAGGACGGGATGGTCTACGAGCAGTACTTC,CASSKDGMVYEQYF
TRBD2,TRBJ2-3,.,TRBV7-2,TGTGCCAGCAGCCCGACCGGACTAGCGGGAGGGCGGGGTACGCAGTATTTT,CASSPTGLAGGRGTQYF
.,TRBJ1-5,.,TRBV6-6,TGTGCCAGCAGTTACCGCTCGAGCAATCAGCCCCAGCATTTT,CASSYRSSNQPQHF
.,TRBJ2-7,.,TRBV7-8,TGTGCCAGCAGCTTACCCGAGAGCCCCCACGAGCAGTACTTC,CASSLPESPHEQYF
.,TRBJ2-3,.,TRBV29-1,TGCAGCGTTGGGGGCACTGATACGCAGTATTTT,CSVGGTDTQYF
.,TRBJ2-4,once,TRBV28,TGTGCCAGCACCTTATCAGGGGAAGGGGACATTCAGTACTTC,CASTLSGEGDIQYF
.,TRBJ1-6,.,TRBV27,TGTGCCAGCAGGGTCGGAATTAATTCACCCCTCCACTTT,CASRVGINSPLHF
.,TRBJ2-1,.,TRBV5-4,TGTGCCAGCACCACAGCTTCGGACGGTGAGCAGTTCTTC,CASTTASDGEQFF
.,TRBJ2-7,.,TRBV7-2,TGTGCCAGCAGCTTAGGCGGGTACTCCTACGAGCAGTACTTC,CASSLGGYSYEQYF
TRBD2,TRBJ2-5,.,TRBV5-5,TGTGCCAGCAGCTTCCTAGCGGGAAAAGAGACCCAGTACTTC,CASSFLAGKETQYF
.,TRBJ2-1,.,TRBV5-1,TGCGCCAGCAGAAGAGAGGGGGAAAACAATGAGCAGTTCTTC,CASRREGENNEQFF
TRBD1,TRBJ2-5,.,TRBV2,TGTGCCAGCAGAGAAGACAGGGGGCGAGAGACCCAGTACTTC,CASREDRGRETQYF
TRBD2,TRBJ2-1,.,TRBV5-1,TGCGCCAGCAGTTACCGAAGCGGGAGTATAAATGAGCAGTTCTTC,CASSYRSGSINEQFF
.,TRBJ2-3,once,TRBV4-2,TGTGCCAGCAGCCAAGGAGACAGGCTCTTCACAGATACGCAGTATTTT,CASSQGDRLFTDTQYF
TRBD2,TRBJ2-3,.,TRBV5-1,TGCGCCAGCAGCCTCGGGACTAGCGGGACCACAGATACGCAGTATTTT,CASSLGTSGTTDTQYF
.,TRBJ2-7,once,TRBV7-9,TGTGCCAGCAGCTTTTTAGTTTACGAGCAGTACTTC,CASSFLVYEQYF
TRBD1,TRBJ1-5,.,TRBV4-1,TGCGCCAGCAGCCAGGTACCGGGACAGTCCTTATGGCCCCAGCATTTT,CASSQVPGQSLWPQHF
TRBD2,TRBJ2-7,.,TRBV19,TGTGCCAGTAGTATCAGTAGCGGGGGCTTATACGAGCAGTACTTC,CASSISSGGLYEQYF
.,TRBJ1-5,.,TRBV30,TGTGCCTGCCAGGGGTATAGCAATCAGCCCCAGCATTTT,CACQGYSNQPQHF
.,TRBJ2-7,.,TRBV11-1,TGTGCCAGCAGCTTAGCGGAGACTAGTCCCTACGAGCAGTACTTC,CASSLAETSPYEQYF
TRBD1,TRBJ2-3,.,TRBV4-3,TGCGCCAGCAGCCAGGGGACAGGGCCAGATACGCAGTATTTT,CASSQGTGPDTQYF
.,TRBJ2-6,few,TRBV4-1,TGCGCCAGCAGGAGGACCACTGGGGCCAACGTCCTGACTTTC,CASRRTTGANVLTF
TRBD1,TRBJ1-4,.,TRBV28,TGTGCCAGCAGTGCGTGGGGACAGGGGTATGAAAAACTGTTTTTT,CASSAWGQGYEKLFF
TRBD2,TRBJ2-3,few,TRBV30,TGTGCCTGGACGGCTAGCGGGAAGGTTTGTACGCAGTATTTT,CAWTASGKVCTQYF
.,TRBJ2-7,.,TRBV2,TGTGCCACCCAGGACGGGACCTACGAGCAGTACTTC,CATQDGTYEQYF
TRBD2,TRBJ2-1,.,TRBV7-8,TGTGCCAGCAGCTTTCCGGGACTAGCGGACTACAATGAGCAGTTCTTC,CASSFPGLADYNEQFF